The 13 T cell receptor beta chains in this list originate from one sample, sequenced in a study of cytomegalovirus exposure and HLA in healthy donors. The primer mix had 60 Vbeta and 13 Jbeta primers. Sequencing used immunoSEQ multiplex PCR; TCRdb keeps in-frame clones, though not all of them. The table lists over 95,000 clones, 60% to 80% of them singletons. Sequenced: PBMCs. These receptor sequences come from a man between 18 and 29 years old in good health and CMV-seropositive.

The CDR3 reads CASSSRAGSGYTF. For the CDR3, the DNA is TGTGCCAGCAGCTCTCGCGCCGGGTCTGGCTACACCTTC. V usage is TRBV7-3 and J usage is TRBJ1-2; unclear D gene. The CDR3 contains 13 residues. Trimming cost V 4 bases and J 7 bases, with 13 bases left between them. Germline V gene lookup returns CDR1 SGHTA and CDR2 FQGTGA. The whole variable domain, remainder taken from reference TRBV7-3 and TRBJ1-2, is GAGVSQTPSNKVTEKGKYVELRCDPISGHTALYWYRQSLGQGPEFLIYFQGTGAADDSGLPNDRFFAVRPEGSVSTLKIQRTERGDSAVYLCASSSRAGSGYTFGSGTRLTVV.

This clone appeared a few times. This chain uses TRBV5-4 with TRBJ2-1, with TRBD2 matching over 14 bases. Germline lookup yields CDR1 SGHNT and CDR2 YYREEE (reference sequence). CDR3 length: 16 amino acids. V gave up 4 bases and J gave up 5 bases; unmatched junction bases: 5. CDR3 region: CASSPAGLAGDNEQFF. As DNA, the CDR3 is TGTGCCAGCAGCCCTGCGGGACTAGCGGGGGACAATGAGCAGTTCTTC.

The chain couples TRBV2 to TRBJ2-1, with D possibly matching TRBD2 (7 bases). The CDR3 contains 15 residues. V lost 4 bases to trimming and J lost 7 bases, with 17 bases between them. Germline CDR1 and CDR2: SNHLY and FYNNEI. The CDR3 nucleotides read TGTGCCAGCAGTGTTGGGGGGGGGCTTCGAAATGAGCAGTTCTTC. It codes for CASSVGGGLRNEQFF. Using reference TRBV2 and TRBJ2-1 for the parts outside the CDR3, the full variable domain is EPEVTQTPSHQVTQMGQEVILRCVPISNHLYFYWYRQILGQKVEFLVSFYNNEISEKSEIFDDQFSVERPDGSNFTLKIRSTKLEDSAMYFCASSVGGGLRNEQFFGPGTRLTVL.

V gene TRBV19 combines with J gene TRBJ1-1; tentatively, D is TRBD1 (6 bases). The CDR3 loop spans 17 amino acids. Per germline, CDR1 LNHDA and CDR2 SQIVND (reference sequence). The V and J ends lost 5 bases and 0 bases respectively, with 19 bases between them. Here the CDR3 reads CASSAQGTNLMNTEAFF. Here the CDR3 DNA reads TGTGCCAGTAGTGCGCAGGGGACAAACCTTATGAACACTGAAGCTTTCTTT.

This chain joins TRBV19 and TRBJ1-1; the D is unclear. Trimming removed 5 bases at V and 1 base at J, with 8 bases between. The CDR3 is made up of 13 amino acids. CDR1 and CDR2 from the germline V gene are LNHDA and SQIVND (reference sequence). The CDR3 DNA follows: TGTGCCAGTAGTGTACAGAGGAACACTGAAGCTTTCTTT. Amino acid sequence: CASSVQRNTEAFF.

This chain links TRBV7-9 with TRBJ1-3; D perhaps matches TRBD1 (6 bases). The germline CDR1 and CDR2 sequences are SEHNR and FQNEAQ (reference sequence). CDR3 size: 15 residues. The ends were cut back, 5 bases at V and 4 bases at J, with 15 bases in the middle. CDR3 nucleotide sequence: TGTGCCAGCAGCCCCTTTGCAGGGGTCGGAAACACCATATATTTT. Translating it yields CASSPFAGVGNTIYF.

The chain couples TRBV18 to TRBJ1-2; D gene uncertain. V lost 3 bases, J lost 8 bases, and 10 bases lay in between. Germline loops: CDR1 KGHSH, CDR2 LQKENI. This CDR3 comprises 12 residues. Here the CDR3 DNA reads TGTGCCAGCTCACCGGGAGAAGGAGGCTACACCTTC. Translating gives CASSPGEGGYTF.

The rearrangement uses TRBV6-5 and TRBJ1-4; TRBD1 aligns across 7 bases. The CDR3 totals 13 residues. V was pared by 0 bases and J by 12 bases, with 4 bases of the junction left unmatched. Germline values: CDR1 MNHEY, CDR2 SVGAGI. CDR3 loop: CASSYSRTGQLFF. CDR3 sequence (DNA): TGTGCCAGCAGTTACTCGAGGACAGGCCAACTGTTTTTT.

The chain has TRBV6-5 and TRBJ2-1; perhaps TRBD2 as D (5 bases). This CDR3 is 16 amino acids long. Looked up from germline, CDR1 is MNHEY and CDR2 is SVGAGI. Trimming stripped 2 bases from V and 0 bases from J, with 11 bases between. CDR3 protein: CASSYEGGSSYNEQFF. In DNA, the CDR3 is TGTGCCAGCAGTTACGAGGGCGGAAGCTCCTACAATGAGCAGTTCTTC.

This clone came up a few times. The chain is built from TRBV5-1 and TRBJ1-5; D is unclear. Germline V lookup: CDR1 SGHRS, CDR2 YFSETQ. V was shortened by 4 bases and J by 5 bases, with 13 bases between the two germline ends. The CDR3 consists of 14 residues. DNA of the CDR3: TGCGCCAGCAGCCCAGGAACTCCCTATCAGCCCCAGCATTTT. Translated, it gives CASSPGTPYQPQHF.

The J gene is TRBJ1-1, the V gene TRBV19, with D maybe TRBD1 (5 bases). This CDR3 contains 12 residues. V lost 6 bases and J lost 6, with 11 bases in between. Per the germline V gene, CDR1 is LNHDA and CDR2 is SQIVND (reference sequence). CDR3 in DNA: TGTGCCAGTAGCGACAGATGGGCTGAAGCTTTCTTT. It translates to CASSDRWAEAFF. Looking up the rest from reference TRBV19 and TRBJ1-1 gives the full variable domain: DGGITQSPKYLFRKEGQNVTLSCEQNLNHDAMYWYRQDPGQGLRLIYYSQIVNDFQKGDIAEGYSVSREKKESFPLTVTSAQKNPTAFYLCASSDRWAEAFFGQGTRLTVV.

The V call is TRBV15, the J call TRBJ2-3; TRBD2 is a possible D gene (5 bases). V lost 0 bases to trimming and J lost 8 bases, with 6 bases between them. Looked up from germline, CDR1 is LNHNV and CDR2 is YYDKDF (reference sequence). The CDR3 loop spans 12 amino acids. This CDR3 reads CATSRDRGTQYF. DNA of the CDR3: TGTGCCACCAGCAGAGATCGGGGTACGCAGTATTTT.

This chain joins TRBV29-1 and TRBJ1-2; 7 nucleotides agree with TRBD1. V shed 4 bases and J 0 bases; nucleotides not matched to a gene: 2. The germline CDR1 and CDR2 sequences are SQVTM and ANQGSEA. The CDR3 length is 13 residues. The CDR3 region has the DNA TGCAGCGTTGGCAGGGGGACTAACTATGGCTACACCTTC. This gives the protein CSVGRGTNYGYTF.